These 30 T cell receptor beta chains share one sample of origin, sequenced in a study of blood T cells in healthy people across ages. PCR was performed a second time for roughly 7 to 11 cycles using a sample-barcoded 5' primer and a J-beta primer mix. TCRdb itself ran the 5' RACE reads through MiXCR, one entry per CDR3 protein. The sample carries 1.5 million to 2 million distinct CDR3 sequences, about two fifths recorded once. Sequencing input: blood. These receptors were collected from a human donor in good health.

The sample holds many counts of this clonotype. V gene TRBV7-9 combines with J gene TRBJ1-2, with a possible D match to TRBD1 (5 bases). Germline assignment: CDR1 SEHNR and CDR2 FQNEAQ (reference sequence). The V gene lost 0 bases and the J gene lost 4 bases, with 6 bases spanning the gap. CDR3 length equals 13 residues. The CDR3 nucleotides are TGTGCCAGCAGCTTAGCCAGGGCCTATGGCTACACCTTC. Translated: CASSLARAYGYTF.

This chain's CDR3 is CASSEGVNQPQHF. For the CDR3, the DNA is TGTGCCAGCAGTGAGGGAGTCAATCAGCCCCAGCATTTT. The chain joins TRBV12-3 or TRBV12-4 to TRBJ1-5, with D uncertain. The V gene lost 5 bases and the J gene lost 3 bases, with 8 bases spanning the gap. The CDR3 sequence is 13 residues long.

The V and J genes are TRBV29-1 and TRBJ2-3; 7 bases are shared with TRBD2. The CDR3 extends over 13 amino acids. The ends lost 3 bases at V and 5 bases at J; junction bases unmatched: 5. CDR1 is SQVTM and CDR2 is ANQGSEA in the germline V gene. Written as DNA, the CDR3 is TGCAGCGTTGACCTGGCTAGCGGAGATACGCAGTATTTT. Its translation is CSVDLASGDTQYF.

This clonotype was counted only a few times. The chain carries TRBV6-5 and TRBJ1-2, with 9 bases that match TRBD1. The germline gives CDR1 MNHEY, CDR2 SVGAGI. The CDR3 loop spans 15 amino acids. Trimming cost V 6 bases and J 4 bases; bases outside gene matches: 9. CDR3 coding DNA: TGTGCCAGCAGACCCTCGGACAGGGGCGGCTATGGCTACACCTTC. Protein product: CASRPSDRGGYGYTF.

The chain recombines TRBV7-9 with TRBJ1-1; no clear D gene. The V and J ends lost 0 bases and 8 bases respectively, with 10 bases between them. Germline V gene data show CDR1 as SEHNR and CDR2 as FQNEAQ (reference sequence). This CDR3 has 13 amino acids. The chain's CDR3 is CASSLAGAVEAFF. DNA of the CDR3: TGTGCCAGCAGCTTAGCGGGCGCCGTCGAAGCTTTCTTT. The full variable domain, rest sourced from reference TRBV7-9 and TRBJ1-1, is DTGVSQNPRHKITKRGQNVTFRCDPISEHNRLYWYRQTLGQGPEFLTYFQNEAQLEKSRLLSDRFSAERPKGSFSTLEIQRTEQGDSAMYLCASSLAGAVEAFFGQGTRLTVV.

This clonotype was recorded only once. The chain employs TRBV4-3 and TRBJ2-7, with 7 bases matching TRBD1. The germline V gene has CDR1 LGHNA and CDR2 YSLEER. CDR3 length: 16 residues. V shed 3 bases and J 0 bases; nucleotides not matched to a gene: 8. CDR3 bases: TGCGCCAGCAGCCACCCTGAAGGGGGCAGCTCCTACGAGCAGTACTTC. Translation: CASSHPEGGSSYEQYF.

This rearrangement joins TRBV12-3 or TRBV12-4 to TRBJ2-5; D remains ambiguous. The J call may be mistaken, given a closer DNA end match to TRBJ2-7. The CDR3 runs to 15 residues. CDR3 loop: CARAPQSANAYEQYF. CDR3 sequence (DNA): TGTGCCAGGGCCCCCCAGTCCGCCAACGCCTACGAGCAGTACTTC.

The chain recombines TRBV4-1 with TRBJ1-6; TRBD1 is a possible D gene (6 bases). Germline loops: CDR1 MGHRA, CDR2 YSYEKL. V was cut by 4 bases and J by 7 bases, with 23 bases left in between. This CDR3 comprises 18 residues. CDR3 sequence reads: CASSRLKARGRTNSPLHF. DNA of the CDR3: TGCGCCAGCAGCCGACTTAAAGCTCGGGGGCGCACGAATTCACCCCTCCACTTT.

CDR3 in amino acids: CASSPNRGGSSPLHF. The CDR3 coding sequence is TGTGCCAGCAGCCCAAACAGGGGCGGCAGTTCACCCCTCCACTTT. V is TRBV27 and J is TRBJ1-6, with 7 bases lining up with TRBD1. Germline CDR1 is MNHEY and CDR2 is SMNVEV (reference sequence). The V and J ends lost 6 bases and 9 bases, in that order; junction bases with no gene match: 11. This CDR3 has 15 residues.

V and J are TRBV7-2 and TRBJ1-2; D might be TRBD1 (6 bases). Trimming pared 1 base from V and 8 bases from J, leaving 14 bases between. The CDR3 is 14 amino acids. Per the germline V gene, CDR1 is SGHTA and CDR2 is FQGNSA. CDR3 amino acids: CASSLGGGEGGYTF. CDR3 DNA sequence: TGTGCCAGCAGCTTAGGAGGGGGAGAAGGCGGCTACACCTTC.

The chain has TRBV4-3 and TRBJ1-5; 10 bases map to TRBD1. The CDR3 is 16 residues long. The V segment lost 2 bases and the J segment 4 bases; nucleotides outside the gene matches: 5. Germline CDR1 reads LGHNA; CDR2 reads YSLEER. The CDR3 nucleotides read TGCGCCAGCAGCCAACTTTGGGACAGGGGAAATCAGCCCCAGCATTTT. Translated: CASSQLWDRGNQPQHF.

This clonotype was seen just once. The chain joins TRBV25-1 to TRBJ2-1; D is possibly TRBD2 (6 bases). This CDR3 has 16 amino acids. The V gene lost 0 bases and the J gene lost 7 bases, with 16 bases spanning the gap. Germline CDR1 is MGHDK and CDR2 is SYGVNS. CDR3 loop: CASSEYGGSGGNEQFF. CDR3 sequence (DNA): TGTGCCAGCAGTGAATATGGAGGGAGTGGGGGGAATGAGCAGTTCTTC.

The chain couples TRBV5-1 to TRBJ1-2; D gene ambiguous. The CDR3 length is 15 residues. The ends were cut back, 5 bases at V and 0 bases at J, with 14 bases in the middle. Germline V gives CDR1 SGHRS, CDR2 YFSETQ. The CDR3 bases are TGCGCCAGCAGACCGGACGGGGAGACTAACTATGGCTACACCTTC. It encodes CASRPDGETNYGYTF.

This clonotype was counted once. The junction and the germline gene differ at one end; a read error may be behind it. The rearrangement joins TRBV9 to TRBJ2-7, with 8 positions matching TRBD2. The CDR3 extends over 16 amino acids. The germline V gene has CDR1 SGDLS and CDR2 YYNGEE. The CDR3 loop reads CAGSPRIAGSYNEQYF. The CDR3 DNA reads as TGTGCCGGCAGCCCCCGAATAGCGGGGTCCTACAATGAGCAGTACTTC.

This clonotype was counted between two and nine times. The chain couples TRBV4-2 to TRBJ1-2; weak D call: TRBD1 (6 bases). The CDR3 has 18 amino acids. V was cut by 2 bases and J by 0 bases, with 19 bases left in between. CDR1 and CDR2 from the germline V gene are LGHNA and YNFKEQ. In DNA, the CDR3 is TGTGCCAGCAGCCAAAGAATCCTTGGGGACATAACTAACTATGGCTACACCTTC. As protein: CASSQRILGDITNYGYTF.

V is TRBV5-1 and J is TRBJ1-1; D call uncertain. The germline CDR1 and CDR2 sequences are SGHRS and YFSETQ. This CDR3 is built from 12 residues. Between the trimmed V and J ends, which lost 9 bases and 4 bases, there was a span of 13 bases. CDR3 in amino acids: CATREGSTEAFF. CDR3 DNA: TGCGCCACCCGGGAAGGGAGCACTGAAGCTTTCTTT.

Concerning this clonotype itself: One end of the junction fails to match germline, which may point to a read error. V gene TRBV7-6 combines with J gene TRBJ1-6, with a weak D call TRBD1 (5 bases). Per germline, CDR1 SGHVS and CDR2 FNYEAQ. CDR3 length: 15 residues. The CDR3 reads CAGSGGTSYNSPLHF. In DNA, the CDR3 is TGTGCCGGCAGCGGAGGGACTTCTTATAATTCACCCCTCCACTTT.

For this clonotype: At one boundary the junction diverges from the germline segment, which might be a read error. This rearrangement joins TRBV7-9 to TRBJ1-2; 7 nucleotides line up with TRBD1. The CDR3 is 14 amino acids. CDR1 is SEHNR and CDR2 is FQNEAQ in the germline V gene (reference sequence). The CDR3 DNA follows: TGTGCCAGCCGGAGGCAGGGGGTGAGCTATGGCCACACCTTC. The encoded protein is CASRRQGVSYGHTF.

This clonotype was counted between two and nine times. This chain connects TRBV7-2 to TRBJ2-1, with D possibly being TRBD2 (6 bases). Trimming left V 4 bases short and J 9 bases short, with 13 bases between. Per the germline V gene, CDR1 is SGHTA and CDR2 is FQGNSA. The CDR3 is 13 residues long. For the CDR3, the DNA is TGTGCCAGCAGCTCTCCTAGCGTTGGTGAGCAGTTCTTC. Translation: CASSSPSVGEQFF.

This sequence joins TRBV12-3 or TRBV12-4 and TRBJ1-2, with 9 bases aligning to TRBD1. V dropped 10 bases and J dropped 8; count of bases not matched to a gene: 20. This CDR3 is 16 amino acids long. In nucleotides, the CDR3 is TGTGCCATCAGAAGGGACAGGGACGGGAGGGAAAGCGGCTACACCTTC. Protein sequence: CAIRRDRDGRESGYTF.

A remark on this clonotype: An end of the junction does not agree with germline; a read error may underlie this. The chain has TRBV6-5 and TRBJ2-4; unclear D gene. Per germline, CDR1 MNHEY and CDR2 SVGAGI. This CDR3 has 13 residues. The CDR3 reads CAGSYGAKNIQYF. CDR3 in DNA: TGTGCCGGCAGTTACGGGGCCAAAAACATTCAGTACTTC.

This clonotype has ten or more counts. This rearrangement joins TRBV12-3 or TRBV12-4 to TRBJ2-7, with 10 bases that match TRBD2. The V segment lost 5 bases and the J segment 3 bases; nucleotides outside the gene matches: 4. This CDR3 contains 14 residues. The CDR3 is CASSRAGGVYEQYF. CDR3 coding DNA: TGTGCCAGCAGTCGAGCGGGGGGGGTCTACGAGCAGTACTTC.

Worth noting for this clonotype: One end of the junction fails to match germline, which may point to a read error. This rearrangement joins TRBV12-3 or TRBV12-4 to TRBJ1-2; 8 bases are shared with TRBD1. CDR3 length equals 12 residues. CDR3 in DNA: TGTGCCAGCAGTGAGGGACAGGATGGCCACACCTTC. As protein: CASSEGQDGHTF.

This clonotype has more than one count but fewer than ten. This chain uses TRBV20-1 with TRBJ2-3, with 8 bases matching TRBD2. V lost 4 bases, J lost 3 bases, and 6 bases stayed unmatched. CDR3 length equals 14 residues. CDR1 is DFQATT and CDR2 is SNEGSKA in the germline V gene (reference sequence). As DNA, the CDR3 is TGCAGTGCTACGAAAGCGGGGGTTACAGATACGCAGTATTTT. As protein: CSATKAGVTDTQYF.

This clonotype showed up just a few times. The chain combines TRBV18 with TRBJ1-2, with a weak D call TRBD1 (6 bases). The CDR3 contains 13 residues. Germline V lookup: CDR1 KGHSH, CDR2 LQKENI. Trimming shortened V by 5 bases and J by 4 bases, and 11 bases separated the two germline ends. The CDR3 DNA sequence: TGTGCCAGCTCAATACTGGACAGCTATGGCTACACCTTC. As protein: CASSILDSYGYTF.

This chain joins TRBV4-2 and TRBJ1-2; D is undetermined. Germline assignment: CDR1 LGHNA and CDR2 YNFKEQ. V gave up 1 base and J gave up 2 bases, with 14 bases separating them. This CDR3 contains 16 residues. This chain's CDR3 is CASSQGGSALNYGYTF. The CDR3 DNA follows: TGTGCCAGCAGCCAAGGAGGCAGTGCGTTAAACTATGGCTACACCTTC.

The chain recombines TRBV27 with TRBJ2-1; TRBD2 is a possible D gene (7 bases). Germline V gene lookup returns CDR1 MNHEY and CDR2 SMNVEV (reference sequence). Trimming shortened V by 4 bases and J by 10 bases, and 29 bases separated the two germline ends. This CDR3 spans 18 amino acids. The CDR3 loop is CASSYTQYETSRGREQFF. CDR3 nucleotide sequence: TGTGCCAGCAGTTACACTCAATACGAGACTAGCAGGGGAAGGGAGCAGTTCTTC.

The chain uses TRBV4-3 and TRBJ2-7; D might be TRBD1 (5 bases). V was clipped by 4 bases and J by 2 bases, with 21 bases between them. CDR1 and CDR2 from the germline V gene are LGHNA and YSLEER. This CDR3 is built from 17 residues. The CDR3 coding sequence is TGCGCCAGCAGCCGCGTGACGGTGCAGGGAATCCCCTACGAGCAGTACTTC. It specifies CASSRVTVQGIPYEQYF.

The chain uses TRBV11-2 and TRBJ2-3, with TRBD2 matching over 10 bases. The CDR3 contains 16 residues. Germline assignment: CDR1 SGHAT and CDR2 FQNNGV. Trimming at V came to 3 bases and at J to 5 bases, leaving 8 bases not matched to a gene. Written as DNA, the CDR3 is TGTGCCAGCAGCTTCTCAGCGGGGGGGCTTGGAGATACGCAGTATTTT. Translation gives CASSFSAGGLGDTQYF.

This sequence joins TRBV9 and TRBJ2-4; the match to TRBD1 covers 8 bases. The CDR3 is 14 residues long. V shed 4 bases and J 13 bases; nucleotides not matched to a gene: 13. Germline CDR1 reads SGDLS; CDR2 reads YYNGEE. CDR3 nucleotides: TGTGCCAGCAGCCCCCTGCAGGGGGCGGGTGAGCAGTACTTC. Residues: CASSPLQGAGEQYF.